The clone carrying this TCR beta chain was seen a handful of times. This sample stems from a study of blood T cells in healthy people across ages. No fewer than 7 million PBMCs went into each sample. A second about 6 to 12 cycle PCR used barcoded and J-beta primers. TCRdb used MiXCR to reprocess the 5' RACE reads, holding one entry per CDR3 protein. The table lists hundreds of thousands of distinct CDR3 sequences, 22% of them singletons, with roughly a fifth in the top ten. The V gene's germline CDR1 is SGHTA and CDR2 FQGTGA. The V segment lost 4 bases and the J segment 0 bases; nucleotides outside the gene matches: 4. The CDR3 runs to 15 residues.

Sequenced sample: blood. V gene TRBV7-3 combines with J gene TRBJ2-5; 8 positions match TRBD2. The sequence was obtained from a man between 65 and 79 years old in good health. The CDR3 is CASSSGGGNQETQYF. In DNA form, the CDR3 reads TGTGCCAGCAGCTCCGGGGGGGGCAACCAAGAGACCCAGTACTTC.